This T cell receptor beta chain was recovered during a study of blood T cells in healthy people across ages. Regarding the study as a whole: From one million sequenced T cells, diversity estimates were lower bounds. Both naive CD4+ cell counts and diversity were greater in long-lived donors than in aged donors.

Points on this clonotype: Its target is not known.

A second PCR of about 7 to 11 cycles used a sample-barcoded 5' primer and a J-beta primer mix. A single record per CDR3 protein comes from TCRdb applying MiXCR to the 5' RACE reads. The sample lists approximately 770,000 distinct CDR3 sequences; roughly 60% were seen once. The draw of peripheral blood yielded roughly 10 milliliters from each donor. This clonotype was obtained from a man aged 25 to 45 in good health. What was sequenced was blood.

CDR3: CSARTSGVTDTQYF. The CDR3 nucleotides are TGCAGTGCCCGTACTAGCGGGGTCACAGATACGCAGTATTTT. The chain has TRBV20-1 and TRBJ2-3, with 10 positions matching TRBD2. Per the germline V gene, CDR1 is DFQATT and CDR2 is SNEGSKA (reference sequence). J was trimmed by 2 bases and V by 6 bases; bases with no gene match: 5. The CDR3 totals 14 residues.